This is a list of T cell receptor beta chains from one sample in a study of STAT5B mutations in CD4+ large granular lymphocyte leukemia. Profiled with immunoSEQ multiplex PCR; TCRdb holds only in-frame clones, not every one. The table has about 24,000 clones, less than 80% seen once. The sequencing input was CD4+ T cells from blood buffy coats. These TCRs come from a human donor in good health. Each CDR3 is given with its conserved first and last residue. The D gene is left open where the match is weak. Clone sizes are given selectively: once, few, many, or a class where the clone is expanded.

>NA|TRBJ1-6|NA|TRBV28
CASSSTGLSSSYNSPLHF
TGTGCCAGCAGTTCGACGGGACTGTCGAGCTCCTATAATTCACCCCTCCACTTT
>NA|TRBJ1-2|NA|TRBV11-2
CASSLLGRWNYGYTF
TGTGCCAGCAGCTTACTGGGGCGCTGGAACTATGGCTACACCTTC
>TRBD2|TRBJ2-1|NA|TRBV19
CARTLSGLAVYNEQFF
TGTGCCAGGACCTTAAGCGGACTAGCGGTCTACAATGAGCAGTTCTTC
>NA|TRBJ1-1|NA|TRBV5-1
CASSLSPPPTEAFF
TGCGCCAGCAGCTTGAGCCCCCCACCCACTGAAGCTTTCTTT
>NA|TRBJ2-7|NA|TRBV15
CATSRDLGSSYEQYF
TGTGCCACCAGCAGAGATTTAGGGAGCTCCTACGAGCAGTACTTC
>NA|TRBJ1-6|NA|TRBV5-1
CASSSGRSFNSPLHF
TGCGCCAGCAGCTCGGGACGGAGTTTTAATTCACCCCTCCACTTT
>NA|TRBJ1-6|NA|TRBV4-2
CASSQAGGLSSPLHF
TGTGCCAGCAGCCAAGCGGGGGGCTTAAGTTCACCCCTCCACTTT
>NA|TRBJ1-1|NA|TRBV7-9
CASSLYSRLQVNTEAFF
TGTGCCAGCAGCTTATATTCCCGCTTACAGGTTAACACTGAAGCTTTCTTT
>NA|TRBJ2-6|few|TRBV14
CASSQRLSGANVLTF
TGTGCCAGCAGCCAAAGGCTCTCTGGGGCCAACGTCCTGACTTTC
>TRBD1|TRBJ2-1|once|TRBV25-1
CASSSPQDRGVEQFF
TGTGCCAGCTCTTCCCCACAAGACAGGGGCGTTGAGCAGTTCTTC
>NA|TRBJ2-6|once|TRBV18
CASSFKWSSGANVLTF
TGTGCCAGCTCATTCAAATGGAGCTCTGGGGCCAACGTCCTGACTTTC
>TRBD1|TRBJ2-7|NA|TRBV10-3
CAGDRVNEQYF
TGTGCCGGGGACAGGGTGAACGAGCAGTACTTC
>TRBD1|TRBJ2-1|NA|TRBV29-1
CSVEGQGAREQFF
TGCAGCGTTGAAGGTCAGGGGGCTAGGGAGCAGTTCTTC
>NA|TRBJ2-7|NA|TRBV6-5
CAAGRGVYEQYF
TGTGCCGCAGGGCGGGGAGTCTACGAGCAGTACTTC
>NA|TRBJ1-5|few|TRBV27
CASKGFGGTQHF
TGTGCCAGCAAGGGATTCGGGGGAACCCAGCATTTT
>TRBD2|TRBJ2-2|NA|TRBV7-7
CASSPSGGQTGELFF
TGTGCTAGCAGCCCTAGCGGGGGACAAACCGGGGAGCTGTTTTTT
>TRBD2|TRBJ2-5|NA|TRBV18
CASSLGTSGGQETQYF
TGTGCCAGCTCACTCGGAACTAGCGGGGGGCAAGAGACCCAGTACTTC
>NA|TRBJ2-2|NA|TRBV9
CASKIGWDSTGELFF
TGTGCCAGCAAAATCGGTTGGGACTCTACCGGGGAGCTGTTTTTT
>TRBD2|TRBJ2-7|NA|TRBV13
CASSILGGGTGYEQYF
TGTGCCAGCAGCATCCTTGGCGGGGGGACCGGGTACGAGCAGTACTTC
>TRBD1|TRBJ2-3|once|TRBV5-6
CASSTTGVNTDTQYF
TGTGCCAGCAGCACGACAGGGGTCAACACAGATACGCAGTATTTT